This T cell receptor (beta chain) was profiled in a study of T cell repertoires in cytomegalovirus infection. In regard to this clonotype: What it binds is unknown.

From the reads, TCRdb called clonotypes with MiXCR, one entry per CDR3 protein. The repertoire includes roughly 640,000 distinct CDR3 sequences, about 24% of them detected once, and approximately 8.2% sits in the top ten. Germline V lookup: CDR1 SEHNR, CDR2 FQNEAQ (reference sequence). Deletions cut 5 bases from V and 6 bases from J, with 15 bases between. This CDR3 has 14 residues. Study observations and caveats: Identification of carriers of CMV plus the relevant HLA was performed using cumulative public TCR beta family frequency. HLA-C-restricted CMV clonotypes gave the most frequent clonotype in two of eight donors.

The genes are TRBV7-9 and TRBJ2-3; a weak D match, TRBD1 (6 bases). The TCR was taken from a human donor in good health (CMV status not recorded). Some clones in this sample may be carry-over from other donors' samples. Source material: CD8+ T cells from PBMCs. The CDR3 DNA sequence: TGTGCCAGCAGCCCCGACAGGTTGTGGGATACGCAGTATTTT. Protein: CASSPDRLWDTQYF.